These T cell receptor beta chains were read from a single sample in a study of T cells in Graves' hyperthyroidism and ophthalmopathy. TCRdb itself ran the multiplex PCR reads through MiXCR, one entry per CDR3 protein. Of 620,000 or so distinct CDR3 sequences detected, more than 12% appear once; the ten largest clones hold 12%. Sequences were obtained from blood. The receptors were gathered from a woman aged 45-59 years with Graves' ophthalmopathy. CDR3s include the opening cysteine and the closing phenylalanine or tryptophan. The D gene is left open where the match is weak. The listing skips clone size in some rows; elsewhere it reads once, few, many or a size class.

clone_size | j_call | v_call | d_call | cdr3_aa | cdr3_nt
- | TRBJ2-6 | TRBV28 | - | CASSLYRDNSGANVLTF | TGTGCCAGCAGTTTGTACAGGGACAACTCTGGGGCCAACGTCCTGACTTTC
- | TRBJ2-5 | TRBV5-1 | TRBD2 | CASSRTSVEETQYF | TGCGCCAGCAGCAGGACTAGCGTAGAAGAGACCCAGTACTTC
- | TRBJ1-4 | TRBV10-2 | TRBD1 | CASSESFRQGAGEKLFF | TGCGCCAGCAGTGAGTCTTTCAGGCAGGGGGCAGGAGAAAAACTGTTTTTT
many | TRBJ1-1 | TRBV2 | TRBD1 | CASRETGKVPEAFF | TGTGCCAGCAGGGAGACAGGGAAGGTCCCTGAAGCTTTCTTT
- | TRBJ1-1 | TRBV7-9 | - | CASSLHTMNTEAFF | TGTGCCAGCAGCTTACATACCATGAACACTGAAGCTTTCTTT
- | TRBJ2-7 | TRBV15 | - | CATSRDLSQGEQYF | TGTGCCACCAGCAGAGATTTAAGCCAGGGCGAGCAGTACTTC
many | TRBJ1-1 | TRBV5-6 | TRBD1 | CASSAPGQGRSTEAFF | TGTGCCAGCAGCGCCCCGGGACAGGGTCGTTCCACTGAAGCTTTCTTT
many | TRBJ2-7 | TRBV28 | - | CASSLREQLYEQYF | TGTGCCAGCAGTTTAAGGGAGCAGTTATACGAGCAGTACTTC
many | TRBJ2-4 | TRBV5-1 | - | CASSLAGGPNIQYF | TGCGCCAGCAGCTTGGCCGGGGGACCCAACATTCAGTACTTC
few | TRBJ1-6 | TRBV9 | TRBD1 | CASSVGQGSYNSPLHF | TGTGCCAGCAGCGTGGGACAGGGTTCCTATAATTCACCCCTCCACTTT
many | TRBJ2-7 | TRBV7-9 | - | CASSLLGISYEQYF | TGTGCCAGCAGCTTACTGGGGATCTCCTACGAGCAGTACTTC
many | TRBJ2-7 | TRBV7-2 | - | CASSLASQYEQYF | TGTGCCAGCAGCTTAGCGTCGCAGTACGAGCAGTACTTC
- | TRBJ2-1 | TRBV3-1 | - | CASSQGYSGLNEQFF | TGTGCCAGCAGCCAAGGATATTCAGGGTTGAATGAGCAGTTCTTC
few | TRBJ2-2 | TRBV27 | TRBD2 | CASSLSASGITGELFF | TGTGCCAGCAGTTTAAGTGCTAGCGGAATTACCGGGGAGCTGTTTTTT
- | TRBJ2-1 | TRBV15 | - | CATSRDRVGNEQFF | TGTGCCACCAGCAGAGACAGGGTCGGCAATGAGCAGTTCTTC
many | TRBJ2-7 | TRBV5-1 | TRBD1 | CASSLPPGQGGYEQYF | TGCGCCAGCAGCTTGCCCCCGGGACAGGGGGGCTACGAGCAGTACTTC
many | TRBJ2-1 | TRBV6-2/TRBV6-3 | TRBD2 | CASSFGTIYNEQFF | TGTGCCAGCAGTTTCGGGACTATTTACAATGAGCAGTTCTTC
- | TRBJ2-3 | TRBV5-4 | - | CASSPDVASTDTQYF | TGTGCCAGCAGCCCAGATGTGGCTAGCACAGATACGCAGTATTTT
many | TRBJ1-1 | TRBV27 | TRBD1 | CASSPTPGQGPLVAFF | TGTGCCAGCAGTCCGACGCCGGGACAGGGACCACTGGTAGCTTTCTTT
many | TRBJ1-1 | TRBV18 | TRBD1 | CASSPNPGTVDTEAFF | TGTGCCAGCTCACCGAACCCCGGGACAGTAGACACTGAAGCTTTCTTT
once | TRBJ1-2 | TRBV7-9 | - | CASSILRDIVTSGYTF | TGTGCCAGCAGCATCCTCCGGGACATAGTCACGAGCGGCTACACCTTC
many | TRBJ2-3 | TRBV28 | TRBD2 | CASSFGASGSDTQYF | TGTGCCAGCAGTTTCGGGGCTAGCGGGAGTGATACGCAGTATTTT
many | TRBJ2-7 | TRBV20-1 | - | CSARKTSYEQYF | TGCAGTGCTAGGAAGACGTCTTACGAGCAGTACTTC
few | TRBJ2-7 | TRBV7-6 | TRBD2 | CASSPVSGRALYEQYF | TGTGCCAGCAGCCCCGTTAGCGGGAGGGCCCTCTACGAGCAGTACTTC
many | TRBJ1-1 | TRBV20-1 | - | CSASGHLNTEAFF | TGCAGTGCTTCGGGACATCTGAACACTGAAGCTTTCTTT
many | TRBJ2-2 | TRBV7-9 | - | CASSLSPTPNTGELFF | TGTGCCAGCAGCTTATCCCCCACTCCTAACACCGGGGAGCTGTTTTTT
many | TRBJ2-5 | TRBV30 | TRBD2 | CAWSTLAVQQYF | TGTGCCTGGAGTACTCTAGCGGTGCAACAGTACTTC
- | TRBJ2-3 | TRBV28 | TRBD2 | CASSPWPTSAHTDTQYF | TGTGCCAGCAGCCCCTGGCCCACTAGCGCCCACACAGATACGCAGTATTTT
many | TRBJ2-2 | TRBV12-3/TRBV12-4 | - | CASMTGTTNTGELFF | TGTGCCAGCATGACTGGGACAACGAACACCGGGGAGCTGTTTTTT
- | TRBJ1-4 | TRBV11-2 | - | CASSLGSAGEKLFF | TGTGCCAGCAGCTTAGGGTCGGCAGGTGAAAAACTGTTTTTT